Listed below are T cell receptor beta chains from one sample, sequenced in a study of STAT5B mutations in CD4+ large granular lymphocyte leukemia. The repertoire was sequenced with immunoSEQ multiplex PCR; TCRdb's copy has only in-frame clones and lacks some. The sample consists of some 38,000 clones, 85% of them appearing once. The sample comprised CD4+ T cells from blood buffy coats. The receptors here all came from a human donor in good health. Each CDR3 is given with its conserved first and last residue. A D gene is named only where the DNA matches it firmly. Clone size is stated in some rows and not others, as once, few, many or a class when expanded.

v_call	cdr3_length	d_call	j_call	clone_size	cdr3_aa	cdr3_nt
TRBV6-1	16	NA	TRBJ2-3	NA	CASSEAVRPGTDTQYF	TGTGCCAGCAGTGAAGCGGTCCGTCCGGGTACAGATACGCAGTATTTT
TRBV7-6	11	NA	TRBJ1-3	NA	CASSWAGTIYF	TGTGCCAGCAGTTGGGCCGGGACCATATATTTT
TRBV7-2	14	TRBD2	TRBJ2-3	NA	CASSPGLATDTQYF	TGTGCCAGCAGCCCGGGACTAGCCACAGATACGCAGTATTTT
TRBV28	16	NA	TRBJ1-4	NA	CASSLSTAPTNEKLFF	TGTGCCAGCAGTCTCTCGACCGCCCCAACTAATGAAAAACTGTTTTTT
TRBV5-5	15	TRBD1	TRBJ1-1	NA	CASSLVPRGQGEAFF	TGTGCCAGCAGCTTGGTGCCCAGGGGGCAGGGTGAAGCTTTCTTT
TRBV28	14	TRBD2	TRBJ2-7	NA	CASGPSGRRYEQYF	TGTGCCAGCGGCCCTAGCGGACGACGCTACGAGCAGTACTTC
TRBV28	15	TRBD1	TRBJ2-1	NA	CASSTGTDSYNEQFF	TGTGCCAGCAGCACCGGGACAGACTCCTACAATGAGCAGTTCTTC
TRBV7-2	12	NA	TRBJ2-3	NA	CASSLFTHTQYF	TGTGCCAGCAGCTTATTTACGCATACGCAGTATTTT
TRBV7-3	14	NA	TRBJ2-2	NA	CASSLDRKTGELFF	TGTGCCAGCAGCCTCGACAGAAAGACCGGGGAGCTGTTTTTT
TRBV29-1	11	TRBD1	TRBJ1-2	NA	CSGTGALGYTF	TGCAGCGGTACAGGGGCCTTGGGCTACACCTTC
TRBV6-5	12	NA	TRBJ2-1	NA	CASSYARGEQFF	TGTGCCAGCAGTTACGCCAGGGGAGAGCAGTTCTTC
TRBV10-3	15	NA	TRBJ1-3	NA	CAISLDLQGGNTIYF	TGTGCCATCAGCCTAGACTTACAGGGTGGAAACACCATATATTTT
TRBV4-2	15	TRBD1	TRBJ1-2	NA	CASSRGDRVNYGYTF	TGTGCCAGCAGCCGGGGGGACAGGGTTAACTATGGCTACACCTTC
TRBV10-3	12	TRBD1	TRBJ2-7	NA	CAINNRGNEQYF	TGTGCCATCAACAACAGGGGGAACGAGCAGTACTTC
TRBV14	15	NA	TRBJ2-1	NA	CASSQDLEAIRGQFF	TGTGCCAGCAGCCAAGATCTAGAGGCAATTCGTGGGCAGTTCTTC
TRBV30	11	TRBD1	TRBJ1-3	NA	CAWGQGDTIYF	TGTGCCTGGGGACAGGGAGACACCATATATTTT
TRBV25-1	16	NA	TRBJ1-6	NA	CASSANPDPGDSPLHF	TGTGCCAGCAGTGCGAACCCCGACCCAGGGGATTCACCCCTCCACTTT
TRBV2	14	TRBD1	TRBJ1-1	once	CASSGQGVDTEAFF	TGTGCCAGCAGCGGACAGGGGGTTGACACTGAAGCTTTCTTT
TRBV6-5	14	NA	TRBJ1-1	NA	CASSRQGSLTEAFF	TGTGCCAGCAGTAGGCAGGGATCCCTCACTGAAGCTTTCTTT
TRBV9	14	NA	TRBJ1-5	NA	CASSVGQSGQPQHF	TGTGCCAGCAGCGTAGGTCAGTCGGGGCAGCCCCAGCATTTT
TRBV27	15	TRBD2	TRBJ2-5	NA	CASSPPGTSGETQYF	TGTGCCAGCAGTCCCCCCGGGACTAGCGGAGAGACCCAGTACTTC
TRBV6-4	15	NA	TRBJ2-2	NA	CASSDSAQTTGELFF	TGTGCCAGCAGTGATAGTGCCCAAACCACCGGGGAGCTGTTTTTT
TRBV7-9	15	NA	TRBJ1-4	NA	CASSGGRGNDVKLFF	TGTGCCAGCAGCGGAGGGAGAGGGAATGACGTAAAACTGTTTTTT
TRBV29-1	11	NA	TRBJ2-7	NA	CSVTQISEQYF	TGCAGCGTTACCCAAATTTCCGAGCAGTACTTC
TRBV29-1	14	TRBD2	TRBJ2-1	NA	CSVPRGGPYNEQFF	TGCAGCGTTCCCCGGGGGGGCCCCTACAATGAGCAGTTCTTC
TRBV4-1	18	TRBD1	TRBJ1-5	NA	CASSQVPLTGVSNQPQHF	TGCGCCAGCAGCCAAGTTCCGCTAACAGGGGTTAGCAATCAGCCCCAGCATTTT
TRBV9	15	NA	TRBJ2-7	NA	CASSVGQTITVEQYF	TGTGCCAGCAGCGTCGGGCAGACAATTACGGTCGAGCAGTACTTC
TRBV28	15	TRBD1	TRBJ1-2	NA	CASSFTGQGRGGYTF	TGTGCCAGCAGTTTCACGGGACAGGGAAGGGGCGGCTACACCTTC
TRBV18	13	NA	TRBJ2-5	once	CASSPLETETQYF	TGTGCCAGCTCACCACTGGAAACGGAGACCCAGTACTTC
TRBV28	12	TRBD1	TRBJ2-7	NA	CASRTGEWKQYF	TGTGCCAGCAGGACAGGGGAATGGAAGCAGTACTTC
TRBV7-2	14	NA	TRBJ1-5	NA	CASMASPGDQPQHF	TGTGCCAGCATGGCTAGCCCGGGGGATCAGCCCCAGCATTTT
TRBV9	16	NA	TRBJ2-3	NA	CASSVSGSSSTDTQYF	TGTGCCAGCAGCGTTAGCGGCTCTTCTAGCACAGATACGCAGTATTTT
TRBV10-3	13	NA	TRBJ2-7	NA	CATTRDGSYEQYF	TGTGCCACCACCAGGGACGGCTCCTACGAGCAGTACTTC
TRBV11-2	15	NA	TRBJ2-2	NA	CASSLGLTNAGELFF	TGTGCCAGCAGCTTAGGACTGACGAACGCCGGGGAGCTGTTTTTT
TRBV15	16	NA	TRBJ1-5	NA	CATSTPGLLGPQPQHF	TGTGCCACCAGCACCCCGGGACTCCTGGGGCCTCAGCCCCAGCATTTT
TRBV18	15	NA	TRBJ2-1	NA	CASSPLAGTYNEQFF	TGTGCCAGCTCACCATTGGCTGGGACCTACAATGAGCAGTTCTTC
TRBV7-2	14	NA	TRBJ2-5	NA	CASSVQGGQETQYF	TGTGCCAGCAGCGTACAGGGAGGGCAAGAGACCCAGTACTTC
TRBV6-1	15	TRBD1	TRBJ1-2	NA	CASRLFLQGERGYTF	TGTGCCAGCAGGCTGTTCCTACAGGGGGAAAGAGGCTACACCTTC
TRBV15	15	NA	TRBJ2-7	NA	CATSRDGSGPYEQYF	TGTGCCACCAGCAGAGATGGGAGCGGGCCCTACGAGCAGTACTTC
TRBV29-1	15	NA	TRBJ2-1	few	CSVVRSELVINEQFF	TGCAGCGTTGTTCGCAGCGAACTAGTTATCAATGAGCAGTTCTTC
TRBV28	12	NA	TRBJ1-5	NA	CASSPSYQPQHF	TGTGCCAGCAGCCCATCCTATCAGCCCCAGCATTTT
TRBV10-3	15	NA	TRBJ2-3	NA	CAISEQGVGADTQYF	TGTGCCATCAGTGAGCAGGGAGTAGGGGCAGATACGCAGTATTTT
TRBV9	14	TRBD1	TRBJ2-2	NA	CASSVYRGSGELFF	TGTGCCAGCAGCGTGTACAGGGGCTCCGGGGAGCTGTTTTTT
TRBV2	15	NA	TRBJ1-3	NA	CASTPGWGSGNTIYF	TGTGCCAGCACCCCGGGCTGGGGCTCTGGAAACACCATATATTTT
TRBV6-1	14	NA	TRBJ1-5	NA	CASSQTGIDQPQHF	TGTGCCAGCAGTCAAACAGGGATCGATCAGCCCCAGCATTTT
TRBV7-2	13	NA	TRBJ2-7	NA	CASSHGTTYEQYF	TGTGCCAGCAGCCACGGAACCACCTACGAGCAGTACTTC
TRBV11-2	15	NA	TRBJ1-3	NA	CASSLVQLFGNTIYF	TGTGCCAGCAGCTTAGTCCAGTTGTTTGGAAACACCATATATTTT